The clone carrying this T cell receptor beta chain was seen a single time. Its matching antigen is unknown. Per the germline V gene, CDR1 is SNHLY and CDR2 is FYNNEI. After removal of 6 bases from V and 0 bases from J, the junction contained 6 bases not matched to a gene. The CDR3 length is 18 residues. The record originates from a study of shared clonotypes between healthy human individuals. Overall study results and limits: Deeper or shallower sequencing was expected to change how clonotypes are shared among donors. The naive CD4 repertoires of several donors were compared, and approximately 4.5% of clonotypes were shared.

Per the study methods: Without quality scores, immunoSEQ junctional reads could not be filtered like full-length reads. Data came from immunoSEQ multiplex PCR; TCRdb stores just in-frame clones and leaves some out. Clone size and the V and J calls come from that table; the DNA yielded D and trimming. The profile shows around 1,900,000 clones, around 95% of them singletons. Naive CD8 populations comprised CD45RO-negative cells positively selected for CCR7, excluding terminally differentiated effector memory CD45RA+ cells. The origin of this receptor is a man in his late teens or twenties in good health. Some clones in this sample may be carry-over from other donors' samples. The genes are TRBV2 and TRBJ2-1, with 15 bases fitting TRBD2. Sample: naive CD8+ T cells from PBMCs. CDR3 sequence: CASRGLAGGSSSYNEQFF. DNA for the CDR3: TGTGCCAGCAGGGGACTAGCGGGAGGTTCAAGCTCCTACAATGAGCAGTTCTTC.